The entry that follows covers one T cell receptor beta chain sequence. These data are taken from a study of blood T cell repertoires in COVID-19. Overall study context: The samples span acute and convalescent COVID-19 from the United States, Italy and Spain. Sources were T cells, B-cell-depleted T cells, or PBMCs; the material itself was cDNA or gDNA.

Under the authors' procedure: Quantification of nucleated cells was approximated via reference gene primer amplification. Generated by immunoSEQ multiplex PCR, the TCRdb table keeps only in-frame clones and is missing some. V, J and clone size were drawn from that table, and D and trimming were deduced from the DNA. Here the sample spans roughly 230,000 clones, around 81% being singletons. V trimming: 5 bases; J trimming: 2 bases; junction bases outside the gene matches: 4. The CDR3 contains 15 residues. Germline V gene data show CDR1 as LGHDT and CDR2 as YNNKEL (reference sequence). This receptor was obtained from a man in his forties or fifties with active or convalescent COVID-19. The chain links TRBV3-1 (or the pseudogene TRBV3-2) to TRBJ2-7; TRBD2 matches at 12 bases. What was sequenced was peripheral blood. CDR3 sequence: CASSATSGGPYEQYF. The CDR3 region has the DNA TGTGCCAGCAGCGCCACTAGCGGGGGGCCCTACGAGCAGTACTTC.